Presented here are 20 T cell receptor beta chains from one specimen sequenced in a study of OX40 agonist ivuxolimab in advanced cancers. Assay used: immunoSEQ multiplex PCR; TCRdb lists only in-frame clones, some missing. The table includes 33,000 or so clones, nearly 80% detected once. This material consisted of CD4+ or CD8+ T cells sorted from blood, taken in a trial of the OX40 agonist ivuxolimab. Receptors were obtained from an adult with an advanced solid tumor such as melanoma, head and neck, liver or kidney cancer.

J is TRBJ1-1 and V is TRBV7-9; 7 bases map to TRBD1. This CDR3 contains 13 residues. Germline V gene lookup returns CDR1 SEHNR and CDR2 FQNEAQ (reference sequence). V trimming: 5 bases; J trimming: 7 bases; junction bases outside the gene matches: 7. The CDR3 nucleotides are TGTGCCAGCAGCCCCATGACAGGGCTTGAAGCTTTCTTT. Its protein product is CASSPMTGLEAFF.

This clone was observed once. V is TRBV6-5 and J is TRBJ2-5; 7 positions match TRBD1. The germline CDR1 and CDR2 sequences are MNHEY and SVGAGI. The CDR3 has 14 residues. V lost 6 bases to trimming and J lost 4 bases; unmatched junction nucleotides: 8. The CDR3 sequence: CASSHRGLLETQYF. In DNA form, the CDR3 reads TGTGCCAGCAGCCACAGGGGTCTCCTAGAGACCCAGTACTTC.

CDR3: CASSQEMGLGNQPQHF. CDR3 nucleotide sequence: TGCGCCAGCAGCCAAGAAATGGGCTTGGGCAATCAGCCCCAGCATTTT. The rearrangement uses TRBV4-1 and TRBJ1-5; no firm D call. Germline values: CDR1 MGHRA, CDR2 YSYEKL. Deletions cut 0 bases from V and 2 bases from J, with 11 bases between. This CDR3 is built from 16 residues.

CDR3 protein: CASSVEPSSYNEQFF. As DNA, the CDR3 is TGTGCCAGCAGCGTAGAGCCTTCCTCCTACAATGAGCAGTTCTTC. The chain carries TRBV9 and TRBJ2-1; D unresolved. The germline V gene has CDR1 SGDLS and CDR2 YYNGEE. This CDR3 comprises 15 residues. V shed 0 bases and J shed 0 bases, with 7 bases lying between them.

This chain links TRBV28 with TRBJ2-5; 11 nucleotides agree with TRBD2. The end of the DNA aligns better with TRBJ2-7, so the J call may be wrong. Germline V gene lookup returns CDR1 MDHEN and CDR2 SYDVKM. This CDR3 is 14 amino acids long. The CDR3 loop reads CASSSGLAAYEQYF. The DNA of the CDR3 is TGTGCCAGCAGTTCGGGACTAGCGGCCTACGAGCAGTACTTC.

This clone has just one count. This chain connects TRBV27 to TRBJ1-5; 7 bases match TRBD1. CDR1 MNHEY and CDR2 SMNVEV come from the germline V gene (reference sequence). The CDR3 is 14 amino acids. The J segment lost 4 bases and the V segment lost 3 bases, leaving 3 bases of the junction unmatched. The CDR3 loop is CASSFRGQNQPQHF. CDR3 nucleotides: TGTGCCAGCAGTTTCCGGGGACAGAATCAGCCCCAGCATTTT.

The rearrangement links TRBV10-1 to TRBJ2-5, with a possible D match to TRBD2 (6 bases). V lost 1 base to trimming and J lost 1 base, with 16 bases between them. The germline gives CDR1 WNHNN, CDR2 SYGVQD (reference sequence). The length of the CDR3 is 17 residues. This CDR3 is CASSEFRAPGVQETQYF. CDR3 bases: TGCGCCAGCAGTGAGTTCCGGGCCCCGGGGGTCCAAGAGACCCAGTACTTC.

The CDR3 is CASSFRGEDGNTIYF. In DNA form, the CDR3 reads TGTGCCAGCAGTTTCAGGGGGGAGGATGGAAACACCATATATTTT. The rearrangement uses TRBV6-5 and TRBJ1-3, with 7 bases aligning to TRBD1. Germline CDR1 MNHEY, CDR2 SVGAGI. CDR3 length: 15 residues. V was pared by 4 bases and J by 3 bases, with 6 bases of the junction left unmatched.

The genes are TRBV28 and TRBJ2-5; D is unclear. CDR1 is MDHEN, CDR2 SYDVKM, per germline. The CDR3 runs to 13 residues. The V end was cut by 2 bases, the J end by 1 base, with 5 bases between. Here the CDR3 DNA reads TGTGCCAGCAGTTTACCCGCCCAAGAGACCCAGTACTTC. Translating it yields CASSLPAQETQYF. The entire variable domain, with the rest obtained from reference TRBV28 and TRBJ2-5, is as follows: DVKVTQSSRYLVKRTGEKVFLECVQDMDHENMFWYRQDPGLGLRLIYFSYDVKMKEKGDIPEGYSVSREKKERFSLILESASTNQTSMYLCASSLPAQETQYFGPGTRLLVL.

V gene TRBV5-4 combines with J gene TRBJ1-6; D uncertain. The CDR3 has 12 residues. The germline CDR1 and CDR2 sequences are SGHNT and YYREEE (reference sequence). The V end lost 1 base, the J end lost 7 bases, and 3 bases lay between the germline ends. As DNA, the CDR3 is TGTGCCAGCAGCTTGTACAATTCACCCCTCCACTTT. Translating it yields CASSLYNSPLHF.

The V call is TRBV6-1, the J call TRBJ2-7; a possible D gene is TRBD2 (7 bases). Germline CDR1 reads MNHNS; CDR2 reads SASEGT. The CDR3 has 14 residues. V was shortened by 6 bases and J by 5 bases, with 17 bases between the two germline ends. CDR3 sequence reads: CASRTARGGNEQYF. The CDR3 bases are TGTGCCAGCAGGACCGCGAGGGGGGGGAACGAGCAGTACTTC.

The chain has TRBV11-2 and TRBJ2-2; 7 positions agree with TRBD2. Trimming took 5 bases from V and 5 from J; bases not matched to a gene: 5. CDR3 size: 14 residues. CDR1 is SGHAT and CDR2 is FQNNGV in the germline V gene. DNA of the CDR3: TGTGCCAGCAGCCCGCGGGAGCTAACCGGGGAGCTGTTTTTT. This translates into CASSPRELTGELFF. Full variable domain (rest looked up from reference TRBV11-2 and TRBJ2-2): EAGVAQSPRYKIIEKRQSVAFWCNPISGHATLYWYQQILGQGPKLLIQFQNNGVVDDSQLPKDRFSAERLKGVDSTLKIQPAKLEDSAVYLCASSPRELTGELFFGEGSRLTVL.

This rearrangement joins TRBV15 to TRBJ2-4; D is tentatively TRBD1 or TRBD2 (5 bases each). The CDR3 contains 17 residues. The ends were cut back, 4 bases at V and 4 bases at J, with 20 bases in the middle. Germline CDR1 and CDR2: LNHNV and YYDKDF (reference sequence). The CDR3 spells CATSTQLSGTEKNIQYF. CDR3 nucleotides: TGTGCCACCAGCACCCAATTATCCGGGACGGAAAAAAACATTCAGTACTTC.

V and J are TRBV29-1 and TRBJ2-5, with 10 bases fitting TRBD1. Germline V lookup: CDR1 SQVTM, CDR2 ANQGSEA. V lost 3 bases to trimming and J lost 5 bases; unmatched junction nucleotides: 12. There are 16 residues in the CDR3. The CDR3 sequence: CSVDPPGQGLGETQYF. CDR3 DNA: TGCAGCGTTGACCCCCCGGGACAGGGGTTAGGGGAGACCCAGTACTTC.

This clone has just one count. V gene TRBV4-1 combines with J gene TRBJ1-5, with 9 bases fitting TRBD1. The V segment lost 4 bases and the J segment 4 bases; nucleotides outside the gene matches: 2. The length of the CDR3 is 14 residues. From germline, CDR1 is MGHRA and CDR2 YSYEKL. The CDR3 protein is CASSRTGENQPQHF. In nucleotides, the CDR3 is TGCGCCAGCAGCCGGACAGGGGAAAATCAGCCCCAGCATTTT.

Worth noting for this clone: One end of the junction is discordant with germline, which a read error may explain. Other DNA sequences from this sample encode an identical CDR3 as well. The rearrangement uses TRBV6-5 and TRBJ1-1; 7 bases fit TRBD1. This CDR3 has 13 residues. Germline assignment: CDR1 MNHEY and CDR2 SVGAGI. The CDR3 DNA reads TGCGCCAGCAGGGGACAGCCGAACACTGAAGCTTTCTTT. Translated: CASRGQPNTEAFF.

J is TRBJ2-7 and V is TRBV7-3; 8 positions match TRBD1. Germline assignment: CDR1 SGHTA and CDR2 FQGTGA. V shed 4 bases and J 6 bases; nucleotides not matched to a gene: 2. CDR3 size: 12 residues. The CDR3 DNA follows: TGTGCCAGCAGCTCTACAGGGGGCGAGCAGTACTTC. Encoded protein: CASSSTGGEQYF. Filled out from reference TRBV7-3 and TRBJ2-7, the complete variable domain reads GAGVSQTPSNKVTEKGKYVELRCDPISGHTALYWYRQSLGQGPEFLIYFQGTGAADDSGLPNDRFFAVRPEGSVSTLKIQRTERGDSAVYLCASSSTGGEQYFGPGTRLTVT.

V is TRBV5-6 and J is TRBJ1-4, with a weak D call TRBD1 (5 bases). From germline, CDR1 is SGHDT and CDR2 YYEEEE. Deletions cut 4 bases from V and 0 bases from J, with 10 bases between. The CDR3 totals 15 residues. The CDR3 here is CASSRGGATNEKLFF. CDR3 in DNA: TGTGCCAGCAGCAGGGGCGGAGCAACTAATGAAAAACTGTTTTTT.

This clone was counted a few times. J is TRBJ1-6 and V is TRBV27; the D gene is possibly TRBD1 (5 bases). Germline CDR1 and CDR2: MNHEY and SMNVEV (reference sequence). V lost 10 bases, J lost 1 base, and 8 bases lay in between. This CDR3 is 13 amino acids long. The CDR3 is CATGASYNSPLHF. Here the CDR3 DNA reads TGTGCCACCGGGGCGTCCTATAATTCACCCCTCCACTTT.

The V gene is TRBV28, the J gene TRBJ2-1, with D perhaps TRBD2 (5 bases). The CDR3 is 15 amino acids. With 5 bases removed from V and 8 bases from J, the gap between germline ends came to 19 bases. CDR1 is MDHEN and CDR2 is SYDVKM in the germline V gene. The CDR3 loop is CASSRSARAGDEQFF. CDR3 nucleotides: TGTGCCAGCAGTCGTTCGGCTAGGGCCGGGGATGAGCAGTTCTTC.